Listed here are 27 T cell receptor beta chains from one sample, sequenced in a study of shared clonotypes between healthy human individuals. Some clones are missing from TCRdb's copy, which holds only in-frame ones; the method was immunoSEQ multiplex PCR. The sample shows approximately 2,000,000 clones, around 93% of them seen only once. The sequenced material came from naive CD4+ T cells from PBMCs. Described subset: CD45RA+ positively selected. The receptors were sampled from a man younger than 30 in good health. Some clones in this sample may be carry-over from other donors' samples.

V is TRBV28 and J is TRBJ1-1; D unresolved. The germline gives CDR1 MDHEN, CDR2 SYDVKM. The ends were cut back, 0 bases at V and 0 bases at J, with 8 bases in the middle. This CDR3 has 15 amino acids. The DNA of the CDR3 is TGTGCCAGCAGTTTATGGCGGGATATGAACACTGAAGCTTTCTTT. Translation gives CASSLWRDMNTEAFF.

This sequence joins TRBV30 and TRBJ1-1, with TRBD1 as a possible D gene (5 bases). Germline loops: CDR1 GTSNPN, CDR2 SVGIG (reference sequence). V was pared by 0 bases and J by 2 bases, with 10 bases between. This CDR3 spans 14 amino acids. CDR3 DNA: TGTGCCTGGAGTGTGGGGCCGGCCAACACTGAAGCTTTCTTT. It encodes CAWSVGPANTEAFF.

This chain joins TRBV2 and TRBJ2-1; 7 bases map to TRBD2. The CDR3 is 17 amino acids. Germline assignment: CDR1 SNHLY and CDR2 FYNNEI. J gave up 0 bases and V 4 bases, and 9 bases lay outside the gene matches. CDR3: CASSGPTSGVSYNEQFF. Here the CDR3 DNA reads TGTGCCAGCAGTGGACCAACAAGCGGGGTCTCCTACAATGAGCAGTTCTTC.

The chain couples TRBV6-5 to TRBJ2-5, with 10 bases matching TRBD2. The V gene end was trimmed by 4 bases and the J gene end by 3 bases; junction bases not matched to a gene: 2. The CDR3 sequence is 14 residues long. CDR1 and CDR2 from the germline V gene are MNHEY and SVGAGI. CDR3 bases: TGTGCCAGCAGTTTAGGACTAGCGGAAGAGACCCAGTACTTC. This encodes CASSLGLAEETQYF.

V usage is TRBV19 and J usage is TRBJ2-2; 8 bases match TRBD1. Germline CDR1 and CDR2: LNHDA and SQIVND (reference sequence). This CDR3 is 17 amino acids long. J lost 4 bases, V lost 1 base, and 8 bases had no gene match. Here the CDR3 reads CASSIVAGRGPTGELFF. DNA of the CDR3: TGTGCCAGTAGTATAGTGGCAGGCAGGGGGCCCACCGGGGAGCTGTTTTTT.

The gene calls are TRBV15 and TRBJ2-2; 9 nucleotides agree with TRBD2. This CDR3 is 14 amino acids long. CDR1 LNHNV and CDR2 YYDKDF come from the germline V gene (reference sequence). Trimming at V came to 6 bases and at J to 2 bases, leaving 1 base not matched to a gene. The DNA for the CDR3 is TGTGCCACCAGAGCGGGAGGAAACACCGGGGAGCTGTTTTTT. Residues: CATRAGGNTGELFF.

The chain links TRBV11-2 to TRBJ2-1; 12 bases align to TRBD2. In germline, CDR1 is SGHAT, CDR2 FQNNGV. The junction had 6 bases not matched to a gene; V was cut back by 5 bases and J by 4 bases. The CDR3 runs to 16 residues. The CDR3 here is CASSGRLAGAYNEQFF. In nucleotides, the CDR3 is TGTGCCAGCAGCGGACGACTAGCGGGAGCTTACAATGAGCAGTTCTTC.

This clone was counted a single time. V and J are TRBV7-3 and TRBJ2-7; perhaps D is TRBD1 or TRBD2 (5 bases each). The germline V and J ends were trimmed by 5 bases and 0 bases, with 14 bases remaining between them. The CDR3 covers 15 residues. The germline gives CDR1 SGHTA, CDR2 FQGTGA. The CDR3 bases are TGTGCCAGCAGCCTCTCGGGGCGGCCCTCCTACGAGCAGTACTTC. Its protein product is CASSLSGRPSYEQYF.

This chain uses TRBV6-6 with TRBJ2-7; 10 positions agree with TRBD2. Per the germline V gene, CDR1 is MNHNY and CDR2 is SVGAGI (reference sequence). J was trimmed by 4 bases and V by 6 bases; bases with no gene match: 9. The CDR3 spans 15 residues. DNA of the CDR3: TGTGCCAGCAGCACCGCTAGCGGGAGTGGGTACGAGCAGTACTTC. Amino acid sequence: CASSTASGSGYEQYF.

This chain joins TRBV6-5 and TRBJ1-1; no clear D. The length of the CDR3 is 15 residues. Trimming removed 4 bases from V and 4 bases from J, with 16 bases in between. CDR1 is MNHEY and CDR2 is SVGAGI in the germline V gene. The CDR3 coding sequence is TGTGCCAGCAGTTCCCACCGGCCCGGGAGCACTGAAGCTTTCTTT. As protein: CASSSHRPGSTEAFF.

DNA of the CDR3: TGTGCCAGCAGAGGGAGACGGACGGGAAGCTCCTACGAGCAGTACTTC. It codes for CASRGRRTGSSYEQYF. The chain joins TRBV7-2 to TRBJ2-7; TRBD2 might be the D (5 bases). There are 16 residues in the CDR3. V lost 6 bases to trimming and J lost 0 bases, with 18 bases between them. CDR1 and CDR2 from the germline V gene are SGHTA and FQGNSA.

In nucleotides, the CDR3 is TGTGCCAGCAGTGAGAGCCCGACCAGGGATACGCAGTATTTT. This gives the protein CASSESPTRDTQYF. This chain uses TRBV6-1 with TRBJ2-3; D is uncertain. Trimming left V 3 bases short and J 6 bases short, with 13 bases between. CDR1 is MNHNS, CDR2 SASEGT, per germline. The CDR3 is made up of 14 amino acids.

The genes are TRBV4-2 and TRBJ2-5, with a possible D match to TRBD2 (6 bases). Germline V gene sequence: CDR1 LGHNA, CDR2 YNFKEQ. The CDR3 contains 13 residues. The V and J ends lost 1 base and 7 bases respectively, with 10 bases between them. CDR3 DNA: TGTGCCAGCAGCCAAGTAGTGGGGGGGACCCAGTACTTC. Translated, it gives CASSQVVGGTQYF.

This chain links TRBV9 with TRBJ1-2; 7 nucleotides line up with TRBD1. Per the germline V gene, CDR1 is SGDLS and CDR2 is YYNGEE. Trimming at V came to 4 bases and at J to 4 bases, leaving 4 bases not matched to a gene. There are 13 residues in the CDR3. The CDR3 DNA sequence: TGTGCCAGCAGCCCCCGGGACAGCTATGGCTACACCTTC. Translating gives CASSPRDSYGYTF.

This clone was counted only a few times. The same CDR3 can be traced to other DNA sequences in this sample. The chain joins TRBV10-3 to TRBJ1-1; D gene uncertain. The V gene's germline CDR1 is ENHRY and CDR2 SYGVKD. This CDR3 is 12 amino acids long. The V end lost 3 bases, the J end lost 1 base, and 3 bases lay between the germline ends. CDR3 DNA: TGTGCCATCAGTGACGGGAACACTGAAGCTTTCTTT. Residues: CAISDGNTEAFF.

The gene calls are TRBV28 and TRBJ1-4; 12 bases match TRBD1. The CDR3 spans 16 residues. Germline V gene sequence: CDR1 MDHEN, CDR2 SYDVKM. Trimming removed 4 bases from V and 8 bases from J; junction bases left unmatched: 8. DNA for the CDR3: TGTGCCAGCAGTTCTCCTGGGACAGGGGGCTGGGAAAAACTGTTTTTT. This sequence encodes CASSSPGTGGWEKLFF. Full variable domain (rest looked up from reference TRBV28 and TRBJ1-4): DVKVTQSSRYLVKRTGEKVFLECVQDMDHENMFWYRQDPGLGLRLIYFSYDVKMKEKGDIPEGYSVSREKKERFSLILESASTNQTSMYLCASSSPGTGGWEKLFFGSGTQLSVL.

Only one count was recorded for this clone. V usage is TRBV11-1 and J usage is TRBJ2-7, with a possible D match to TRBD2 (6 bases). Between the trimmed V and J ends, which lost 4 bases and 2 bases, there was a span of 15 bases. The germline gives CDR1 SGHAT, CDR2 FQDESV (reference sequence). The CDR3 consists of 15 residues. The CDR3 region is CASSYPGEGPYEQYF. For the CDR3, the DNA is TGTGCCAGCAGCTATCCGGGAGAGGGGCCCTACGAGCAGTACTTC.

V is TRBV18 and J is TRBJ2-7; 12 nucleotides line up with TRBD1. The CDR3 consists of 15 residues. In germline, CDR1 is KGHSH, CDR2 LQKENI. Unmatched junction bases numbered 6, after V lost 4 bases and J lost 5 bases. As DNA, the CDR3 is TGTGCCAGCTCACTATCCGGGACAGGGGGCGACGAGCAGTACTTC. Translated, it gives CASSLSGTGGDEQYF.

The V call is TRBV18, the J call TRBJ2-5, with D unclear. The germline V gene encodes CDR1 KGHSH and CDR2 LQKENI. V was clipped by 3 bases and J by 3 bases, with 8 bases between them. The CDR3 extends over 13 amino acids. The CDR3 DNA follows: TGTGCCAGCTCACCTAGGCCTAAAGAGACCCAGTACTTC. Amino acid sequence: CASSPRPKETQYF.

This chain connects TRBV7-3 to TRBJ2-1; 10 positions match TRBD1. This CDR3 contains 16 residues. The ends lost 5 bases at V and 3 bases at J; junction bases unmatched: 7. Germline lookup yields CDR1 SGHTA and CDR2 FQGTGA. CDR3 sequence (DNA): TGTGCCAGCAGCCCTAGGACAGGGGGTTTCTACAATGAGCAGTTCTTC. Translating gives CASSPRTGGFYNEQFF. The full variable domain, its missing parts supplied by reference TRBV7-3 and TRBJ2-1, is GAGVSQTPSNKVTEKGKYVELRCDPISGHTALYWYRQSLGQGPEFLIYFQGTGAADDSGLPNDRFFAVRPEGSVSTLKIQRTERGDSAVYLCASSPRTGGFYNEQFFGPGTRLTVL.

In its sample, this clone was seen once. The chain links TRBV6-5 to TRBJ2-7, with 11 bases identical to TRBD1. The CDR3 contains 15 residues. J was trimmed by 5 bases and V by 4 bases; bases with no gene match: 7. Germline CDR1 MNHEY, CDR2 SVGAGI. CDR3: CASSFGQGAGNEQYF. The CDR3 coding sequence is TGTGCCAGCAGTTTCGGACAGGGGGCAGGTAACGAGCAGTACTTC.

Concerning this clone: Other DNA sequences in the sample encode the same CDR3. The chain carries TRBV6-1 and TRBJ2-2, with a possible D match to TRBD2 (5 bases). V was shortened by 8 bases and J by 0 bases, with 7 bases between the two germline ends. CDR1 is MNHNS, CDR2 SASEGT, per germline. The CDR3 length is 13 residues. CDR3 nucleotide sequence: TGTGCCAGCTCCGGGACGAACACCGGGGAGCTGTTTTTT. It translates to CASSGTNTGELFF.

This clone has just one count. The rearrangement uses TRBV11-2 and TRBJ2-7, with 10 bases fitting TRBD2. After removal of 3 bases from V and 4 bases from J, the junction contained 9 bases not matched to a gene. This CDR3 has 16 residues. The germline CDR1 and CDR2 sequences are SGHAT and FQNNGV. CDR3 bases: TGTGCCAGCAGCTTCCCTCCTAGCGGGAGTCGGTACGAGCAGTACTTC. This translates into CASSFPPSGSRYEQYF. The whole variable domain, filled in from reference TRBV11-2 and TRBJ2-7, reads EAGVAQSPRYKIIEKRQSVAFWCNPISGHATLYWYQQILGQGPKLLIQFQNNGVVDDSQLPKDRFSAERLKGVDSTLKIQPAKLEDSAVYLCASSFPPSGSRYEQYFGPGTRLTVT.

The chain carries TRBV9 and TRBJ1-3, with D unresolved. Germline CDR1 and CDR2: SGDLS and YYNGEE. Deletions cut 4 bases from V and 0 bases from J, with 11 bases between. The CDR3 runs to 15 residues. The CDR3 sequence: CASSQDGSSGNTIYF. The CDR3 bases are TGTGCCAGCAGCCAGGACGGGAGCTCTGGAAACACCATATATTTT.

This clone was counted only a few times. The chain uses TRBV9 and TRBJ1-1; TRBD1 agrees at 8 bases. This CDR3 comprises 16 residues. CDR1 is SGDLS, CDR2 YYNGEE, per germline. V was pared by 4 bases and J by 5 bases, with 13 bases of the junction left unmatched. The CDR3 loop is CASSSLRGQVLTEAFF. The DNA for the CDR3 is TGTGCCAGCAGCTCCCTCAGGGGGCAAGTGTTGACTGAAGCTTTCTTT. The whole variable domain, filled in from reference TRBV9 and TRBJ1-1, reads DSGVTQTPKHLITATGQRVTLRCSPRSGDLSVYWYQQSLDQGLQFLIQYYNGEERAKGNILERFSAQQFPDLHSELNLSSLELGDSALYFCASSSLRGQVLTEAFFGQGTRLTVV.

As to this clone: This sample also contains other DNA sequences that code for the same CDR3. The chain has TRBV7-9 and TRBJ1-2, with D perhaps TRBD1 (5 bases). V dropped 5 bases and J dropped 2 bases, with 9 bases sitting between them. CDR3 length: 13 amino acids. CDR1 and CDR2 from the germline V gene are SEHNR and FQNEAQ (reference sequence). The CDR3 bases are TGTGCCAGCAGCCCAGACAGAAACTATGGCTACACCTTC. This codes for CASSPDRNYGYTF.

The rearrangement joins TRBV28 to TRBJ2-6; TRBD2 might be the D (6 bases). Per the germline V gene, CDR1 is MDHEN and CDR2 is SYDVKM. V was pared by 2 bases and J by 6 bases, with 38 bases between. The CDR3 extends over 24 amino acids. In DNA, the CDR3 is TGTGCCAGCAGTTTAAGTCAAGGAGGGGAACCGACACTTACCGGACGGCCCCTGGCCAACGTCCTGACTTTC. It encodes CASSLSQGGEPTLTGRPLANVLTF.